This T cell receptor (beta chain) is from a study of cytomegalovirus exposure and HLA in healthy donors. Study context: Among 398 genotyped donors, around 82% fell in the Caucasian-associated ancestry cluster. Study outcomes and limitations: Diagnosis of cytomegalovirus status made by the classifier reportedly showed high specificity and sensitivity. Rare TCR sequences dominated, though some public TCRs recurred in many donors. What a later analysis reportedly showed was that an Asian-associated ancestry cluster had fewer N-insertions than the approximately 670-donor mean.

13 Jbeta primers and 60 Vbeta primers were used for the PCR. The data were produced by immunoSEQ multiplex PCR, yet TCRdb's version contains in-frame clones alone and is incomplete. Here the sample spans around 100,000 clones, around four fifths being singletons. As regards this clone: Its specificity is not known.

Trimming stripped 1 base from V and 6 bases from J, with 7 bases between. The CDR3 length is 13 residues. CDR1 is SNHLY, CDR2 FYNNEI, per germline. The chain carries TRBV2 and TRBJ2-1; no clear D gene. The receptor was derived from a man in his thirties or forties in good health and CMV-seronegative. Sequenced sample: PBMCs. The CDR3, as DNA: TGTGCCAGCAGTGAAGTGAATAGCAATGAGCAGTTCTTC. Translating it yields CASSEVNSNEQFF.